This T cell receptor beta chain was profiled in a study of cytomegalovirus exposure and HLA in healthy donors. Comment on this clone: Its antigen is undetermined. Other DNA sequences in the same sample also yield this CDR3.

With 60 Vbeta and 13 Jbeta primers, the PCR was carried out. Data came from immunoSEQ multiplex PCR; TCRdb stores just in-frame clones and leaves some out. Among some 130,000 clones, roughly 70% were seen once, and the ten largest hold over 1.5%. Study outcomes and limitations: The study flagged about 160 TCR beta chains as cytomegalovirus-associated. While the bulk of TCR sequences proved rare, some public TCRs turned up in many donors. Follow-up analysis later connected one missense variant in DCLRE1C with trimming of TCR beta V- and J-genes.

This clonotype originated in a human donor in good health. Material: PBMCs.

In nucleotides, the CDR3 is TGTGCCAGTAGTATAAGCAGAGGTTACGAGCAGTACTTC. This sequence encodes CASSISRGYEQYF. V gene TRBV19 combines with J gene TRBJ2-7, with D uncertain. V lost 2 bases and J 4 bases, leaving 9 bases between the germline ends. This CDR3 is built from 13 residues. The germline V gene has CDR1 LNHDA and CDR2 SQIVND (reference sequence).